The rows below give T cell receptor beta chains drawn from one sample of a study of blood T cell repertoires in COVID-19. Data came from immunoSEQ multiplex PCR; TCRdb stores just in-frame clones and leaves some out. The repertoire consists of roughly 290,000 clones, with about 86% occurring once and the leading ten covering approximately 14%. Sequenced sample: peripheral blood. The receptors shown here come from a person between 70 and 80 years old with COVID-19, enrolled during active disease. Each CDR3 is given with its conserved first and last residue. Fields, in order: clone size, J gene, V gene, D gene, CDR3 DNA, CDR3 protein. A D gene is named only where the DNA matches it firmly. Not every row has a clone size; where given, it reads once, few, many or a size class.

>few|TRBJ2-7|TRBV28|TRBD1
TGTGCCAGCAGCCCCAGGGGGCGGGCTGCCTACGAGCAGTACTTC
CASSPRGRAAYEQYF
>.|TRBJ2-7|TRBV29-1|TRBD2
TGCAGCGTTGCCGGACTAGCGGGAGATTGGTCCTACGAGCAGTACTTC
CSVAGLAGDWSYEQYF
>.|TRBJ2-3|TRBV5-1|.
TGCGCCAGCAGCTTGGGGCTCCGGGATTTGCAGTATTTT
CASSLGLRDLQYF
>.|TRBJ2-2|TRBV7-3|.
TGTGCCAGCAGTCAAAAACAGGATTCCGGGGAGCTGTTTTTT
CASSQKQDSGELFF
>many|TRBJ2-2|TRBV7-9|TRBD1
TGTGCCAGCAGCCCCCCCGGACAGGGGCCCACCGGGGAGCTGTTTTTT
CASSPPGQGPTGELFF
>few|TRBJ2-2|TRBV7-6|.
TGTGCCAGCAGGACAGGAACAGGGACCGGGGAGCTGTTTTTT
CASRTGTGTGELFF
>once|TRBJ2-1|TRBV7-8|.
TGTGCCAGCAGCTCTCGTGAGGGAAGCAATGAGCAGTTCTTC
CASSSREGSNEQFF
>.|TRBJ2-1|TRBV6-1|TRBD2
TGTGCCAGCACTCCCCAGGGACTAGACAATGAGCAGTTCTTC
CASTPQGLDNEQFF
>.|TRBJ1-2|TRBV7-9|TRBD1
TGTGCCAGCAGCCAAACAGGGGGAAGCTATGGCTACACCTTC
CASSQTGGSYGYTF
>.|TRBJ2-7|TRBV6-1|TRBD2
TGTGCCAGCAGTGTAGAAGGGACTAGCGGAACTTCCTACGAGCAGTACTTC
CASSVEGTSGTSYEQYF
>once|TRBJ2-1|TRBV18|TRBD1
TGTGCCAGCTCACCACAAAGACAGGGATACAATGAGCAGTTCTTC
CASSPQRQGYNEQFF
>.|TRBJ2-1|TRBV19|.
TGTGCCAGTAGCGGAGGCACCTACAATGAGCAGTTCTTC
CASSGGTYNEQFF
>.|TRBJ2-7|TRBV11-2|.
TGTGCCAGCAGCTTAGGCAGGGTCTCCGAGCAGTACTTC
CASSLGRVSEQYF
>.|TRBJ1-5|TRBV7-9|.
TGTGCCAGCAGCTTATTCGATCAGCCCCAGCATTTT
CASSLFDQPQHF
>once|TRBJ1-5|TRBV11-2|.
TGTGCCAGCAGCTTAGATTTCGGGGGTCTCAATCAGCCCCAGCATTTT
CASSLDFGGLNQPQHF
>.|TRBJ2-2|TRBV2|.
TGTGCCAGCAGTGTCATTAGCACCGGGGAGCTGTTTTTT
CASSVISTGELFF
>.|TRBJ1-1|TRBV28|.
TGTGCCAGCAGTTTGCGTGACAGATCTGAAGCTTTCTTT
CASSLRDRSEAFF
>once|TRBJ2-5|TRBV11-1|TRBD2
TGTGCCAGCAAACGAGTGAGCGGGGCGGAGACCCAGTACTTC
CASKRVSGAETQYF
>.|TRBJ1-6|TRBV6-1|TRBD1
TGTGCCAGCAGTGACAGGGGGAGTTCACCCCTCCACTTT
CASSDRGSSPLHF
>once|TRBJ1-6|TRBV6-1|TRBD1
TGTGCCAGCAGTGAAGTGACAGGGGGGTATTCACCCCTCCACTTT
CASSEVTGGYSPLHF
>.|TRBJ2-7|TRBV19|TRBD2
TGTGCCAGTAGTCCACGCTCTTGGAGGGAGCGGGATGGCGAGCAGTACTTC
CASSPRSWRERDGEQYF
>.|TRBJ1-6|TRBV4-3|.
TGCGCCAGCAGCCAAACTTACAATTCACCCCTCCACTTT
CASSQTYNSPLHF
>.|TRBJ1-1|TRBV19|TRBD1
TGTGCCAGTAGTCAGGACAGGAGGAACACTGAAGCTTTCTTT
CASSQDRRNTEAFF
>.|TRBJ2-7|TRBV19|TRBD1
TGTGCCAGTAGACGAGGACAGGGGGCCGGCGAGCAGTACTTC
CASRRGQGAGEQYF
>.|TRBJ2-7|TRBV27|TRBD1
TGTGCCAGCAGCCCCCGGTGGGACAGGGGGTTTCACGAGCAGTACTTC
CASSPRWDRGFHEQYF
>many|TRBJ1-1|TRBV10-3|.
TGTGCCATCAGGAGGGTAATGAACACTGAAGCTTTCTTT
CAIRRVMNTEAFF
>.|TRBJ2-3|TRBV7-2|.
TGTGCCAGCAGCTTTCAAACAGATACGCAGTATTTT
CASSFQTDTQYF
>.|TRBJ1-6|TRBV5-1|.
TGCGCCAGCAGCTTGGGAGGCGGCGGTTCACCCCTCCACTTT
CASSLGGGGSPLHF
>.|TRBJ1-6|TRBV6-5|TRBD1
TGTGCCAGCAGTCCTCGGGACAGGGTCAATTCACCCCTCCACTTT
CASSPRDRVNSPLHF
>.|TRBJ2-5|TRBV24-1|TRBD2
TGTGCCACCAGTGATTCTTGGGGGGGACTAGGGGAGACCCAGTACTTC
CATSDSWGGLGETQYF
>.|TRBJ2-2|TRBV10-3|.
TGTGCCATGGGGGAGGTCGGGGAGCTGTTTTTT
CAMGEVGELFF
>.|TRBJ2-7|TRBV29-1|.
TGCAGCGTTGAAGTAGGTAGGGGACTCCACGAGCAGTACTTC
CSVEVGRGLHEQYF
>.|TRBJ1-1|TRBV2|.
TGTGCCAGCAGTGAAGGGGGACAAGGAGGTAGTGGCTCTGAAGCTTTCTTT
CASSEGGQGGSGSEAFF
>.|TRBJ2-2|TRBV5-4|.
TGTGCCCAAACTCGGGGGAGCACCGGGGAGCTGTTTTTT
CAQTRGSTGELFF
>.|TRBJ1-1|TRBV7-8|TRBD1
TGTGCCAGCAGCTTAATCGACAGGGGAGAATTAGAAGCTTTCTTT
CASSLIDRGELEAFF
>once|TRBJ2-5|TRBV24-1|.
TGTGCCACCAGATCCGGGGTTTCGGAGACCCAGTACTTC
CATRSGVSETQYF
>.|TRBJ2-1|TRBV29-1|TRBD2
TGCAGCGTTGGGTCTAGCGGGAGCAATGAGCAGTTCTTC
CSVGSSGSNEQFF
>once|TRBJ2-1|TRBV10-3|.
TGTGCCATCACTGACGTCAGGTCCTACAATGAGCAGTTCTTC
CAITDVRSYNEQFF
>.|TRBJ1-2|TRBV30|.
TGTGCCTGGAGCAGTCAGGGTTTCAGCTATGGCTACACCTTC
CAWSSQGFSYGYTF
>.|TRBJ2-1|TRBV6-5|TRBD2
TGTGCCAGCAGACCTCTAGCGGGAGTCTACAATGAGCAGTTCTTC
CASRPLAGVYNEQFF
>.|TRBJ1-6|TRBV6-1|.
TGTGCCAGCAGTGACAGGGATGGCTCACCCCTCCACTTT
CASSDRDGSPLHF
>.|TRBJ2-3|TRBV19|TRBD2
TGTGCCAGTAGTATAGCTAGCGGGGACACAGATACGCAGTATTTT
CASSIASGDTDTQYF
>few|TRBJ2-3|TRBV7-9|.
TGTGCCAGCAGCCCCGAGACAGATACGCAGTATTTT
CASSPETDTQYF
>.|TRBJ1-5|TRBV15|.
TGTGCCACCAGCAGAGTGGGCTACAATCAGCCCCAGCATTTT
CATSRVGYNQPQHF
>.|TRBJ2-7|TRBV4-3|.
TGCGCCAGCAGCCAAGATCCAGAATCCTACGAGCAGTACTTC
CASSQDPESYEQYF
>.|TRBJ1-2|TRBV19|TRBD1
TGTGCGGCTAGGGGACAGGGGGCAAATATGGTCTATGGCTACACCTTC
CAARGQGANMVYGYTF
>.|TRBJ2-5|TRBV5-1|TRBD2
TGCGCCAGCAGCAACGGACTAGGAGAGACCCAGTACTTC
CASSNGLGETQYF
>few|TRBJ1-5|TRBV28|TRBD1
TGTGCCAGCAGGGGAGACAGGGTCGGTCAGCCCCAGCATTTT
CASRGDRVGQPQHF
>.|TRBJ2-2|TRBV4-2|.
TGTGCCAGCAGCAGGAGTTCGTCCGGCACCGGGGAGCTGTTTTTT
CASSRSSSGTGELFF
>.|TRBJ1-3|TRBV3-1/TRBV3-2|.
TGTGCCAGCAGCCACGGGGCTGGAAACACCATATATTTT
CASSHGAGNTIYF
>.|TRBJ2-1|TRBV7-2|TRBD2
TGTGCCAGCAGCTTAGTGGGGACTAGTTACAATGAGCAGTTCTTC
CASSLVGTSYNEQFF
>.|TRBJ2-5|TRBV5-4|TRBD2
TGTGCCAGCAGCTCGGGGACTAGCGGGAGAGGCCAAGAGACCCAGTACTTC
CASSSGTSGRGQETQYF
>.|TRBJ2-1|TRBV7-3|TRBD2
TGTGCCAGCAGCACAAAGCGGGATCGGGGTGAGCAGTTCTTC
CASSTKRDRGEQFF
>.|TRBJ1-2|TRBV7-6|.
TGTGCCAGCAGCTTAACGGGGGACGGTGATGGCTACACCTTC
CASSLTGDGDGYTF
>.|TRBJ2-7|TRBV6-1|.
TGTGCCAGCAGTGATAGGCAGGATCCCTACGAGCAGTACTTC
CASSDRQDPYEQYF
>.|TRBJ2-5|TRBV7-2|TRBD1
TGTGCCAGCAGCTTTGGAGGGACAGGTTCAAAAGAGACCCAGTACTTC
CASSFGGTGSKETQYF
>.|TRBJ2-7|TRBV14|TRBD2
TGTGCCAGCAGCCAAGATACAGCGGGAGCTTCTAAGCAGTACTTC
CASSQDTAGASKQYF
>.|TRBJ2-7|TRBV28|.
TGTGCCATTGACAAGGGACAAAACGAGCAGTACTTC
CAIDKGQNEQYF
>.|TRBJ1-1|TRBV12-3/TRBV12-4|.
TGTGCCAGCAGTTCGTACACCAACACTGAAGCTTTCTTT
CASSSYTNTEAFF